This T cell receptor (beta chain) was profiled in a study of T cell responses to AZD1222 COVID-19 vaccine (dated by TCRdb to about 2021). About the study as a whole: Because spike-specific TCR depth and breadth did not differ between the two schedules, AZD1222 recipients who got a second dose at roughly 4 weeks were pooled with those who got a second dose at roughly 12 weeks. A total of roughly 240 trial participants underwent TCR sequencing, of whom 207 received two doses of AZD1222 and some 26 received two doses of the MenACWY control vaccine. Trial participants were enrolled into age subgroups of 18-55, 56-69 and 70-plus years, which contained about 150, 27 and 61 TCR-sequenced participants, respectively. Results and caveats for the whole study, not just this receptor: No day 14 peak-response samples were available, so repertoires were characterized only after the peak T cell response. Reportedly, close to half of the unique spike-specific TCRs recognized epitopes lying outside the regions that are mutated in the B.1.351 and B.1.1.7 variants. CD4 TCRs associated with the vaccine covered the entire spike protein, and the dominant responses were in regions 160-218 and 743-854. Participants were mostly white British and included more females than males, and it was suggested by the authors that clonal diversity may have been underestimated. Spike-specific TCR breadth and depth rose significantly after two AZD1222 doses compared with day 0 and with MenACWY recipients. In the small 56-69-year group, the increase in depth fell short of significance, most likely because of low power. Conclusions about previously exposed vaccinees were limited because only a handful of AZD1222 recipients were SARS-CoV-2 seropositive at baseline.

The CDR3 regions of human TCRbeta chains were analyzed by immunosequencing. In the original analysis: TCRs in the repertoires were compared against a reference library of SARS-CoV-2-specific TCRs that had been generated with the MIRA antigen-specificity platform. Breadth was defined as the fraction of unique TCRs that were SARS-CoV-2-associated, and depth was defined as the fraction of total T cells that were SARS-CoV-2-associated. Each spike-specific TCR was assigned to its reactive spike region and to a CD4 or CD8 class using the MIRA data. Log10-transformed breadth and depth values were compared by one-way ANOVA with Sidak's multiple comparisons tests. TCRdb took this table from immuneACCESS and kept in-frame rearrangements with V and J called. Such tables lack part of the clones; where checked against another copy, unresolved V genes explain under half of the gap, and the rest is unexplained. V and J calls and clone size are given by that table; D and trimming were obtained from the DNA. The sample contains 150,000 to 200,000 clones, less than 95% of them found a single time. The leading ten clones occupy about 0.6% of the sample.

Points on this clone: The specificity of this receptor is unknown. It has no much larger one-base neighbor in the sample; base qualities were not kept.

The CDR3 runs 15 amino acids, cysteine and phenylalanine included. CDR3 DNA only is kept here, 45 bases in frame from base 1. The germline V gene gives CDR1 as MNHNS and CDR2 as SASEGT. Here V drops 2 bases and J drops 6 bases, and the junction holds 9 bases not matched to any gene. The time point label corresponds to: baseline before first vaccination. Vaccinee samples were obtained from the UK trials COV001 and COV002, which included a single-blind randomized controlled phase 2/3 trial of AZD1222 (ChAdOx1 nCoV-19) in healthy adults. Trial participant PBMC samples were collected at day 0 and day 28 after the second dose for TCRbeta chain sequencing.

The TCR originated in an adult in good health. Source: peripheral blood, taken on day 0 of AZD1222 vaccination. The receptor chain draws on TRBV6-1 and TRBJ1-1; the central 7 bases match TRBD1. The CDR3 protein: CASSESGGGAAEAFF. The base sequence is TGTGCCAGCAGTGAATCAGGAGGGGGCGCAGCTGAAGCTTTCTTT.